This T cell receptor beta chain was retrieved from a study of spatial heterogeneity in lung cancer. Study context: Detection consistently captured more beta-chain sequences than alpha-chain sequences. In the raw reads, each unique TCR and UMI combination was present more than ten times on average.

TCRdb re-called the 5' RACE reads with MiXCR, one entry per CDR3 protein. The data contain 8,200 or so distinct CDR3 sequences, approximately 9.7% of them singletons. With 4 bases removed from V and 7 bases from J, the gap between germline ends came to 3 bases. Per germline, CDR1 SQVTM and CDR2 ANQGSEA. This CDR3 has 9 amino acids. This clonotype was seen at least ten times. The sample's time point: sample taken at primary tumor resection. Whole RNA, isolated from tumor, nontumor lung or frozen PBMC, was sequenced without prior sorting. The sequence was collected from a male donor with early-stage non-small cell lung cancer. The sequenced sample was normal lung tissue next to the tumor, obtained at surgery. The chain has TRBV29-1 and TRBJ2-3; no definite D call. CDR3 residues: CSVGNTQYF. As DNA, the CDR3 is TGCAGCGTTGGAAATACGCAGTATTTT.